The 22 T cell receptor beta chains given below trace back to one sample, sequenced in a study of a mutant IDH1 vaccine in newly diagnosed glioma. These receptors lack a known antigen. Time point here: week 5, during vaccination. The content of each vaccine dose was 300 ug of mutant IDH1 20-mer peptide, and topical imiquimod accompanied it. Here immunoSEQ multiplex PCR was the method, and the copy in TCRdb shows in-frame clones only, minus some. This sample has around 32,000 clones, with around 87% found just once. Specimen: peripheral blood mononuclear cells (PBMCs), collected from a glioma patient whose treatment included an IDH1 peptide vaccine. These receptors all come from a woman aged 40-49 years with glioma. Some clones in this sample may be carry-over from other donors' samples.

CDR3 in amino acids: CASRPPGRGNTIYF. The CDR3 DNA sequence: TGCGCCAGCAGACCTCCGGGCCGTGGAAACACCATATATTTT. This chain connects TRBV5-1 to TRBJ1-3; D call uncertain. V lost 5 bases and J 3 bases, leaving 12 bases between the germline ends. Germline values: CDR1 SGHRS, CDR2 YFSETQ. This CDR3 contains 14 residues.

The genes are TRBV28 and TRBJ2-7, with D possibly being TRBD1 (6 bases). V gave up 8 bases and J gave up 0 bases, with 11 bases separating them. This CDR3 is built from 13 residues. Germline V lookup: CDR1 MDHEN, CDR2 SYDVKM. The CDR3 here is CASRDTNSYEQYF. The CDR3, as DNA: TGTGCCAGCCGGGACACGAACTCCTACGAGCAGTACTTC.

The chain couples TRBV4-3 to TRBJ1-2, with TRBD1 as a possible D gene (5 bases). Germline values: CDR1 LGHNA, CDR2 YSLEER. The CDR3 has 18 residues. V was shortened by 0 bases and J by 5 bases, with 22 bases between the two germline ends. CDR3 in amino acids: CASSQEGPREDSRYGYTF. The CDR3 region has the DNA TGCGCCAGCAGCCAAGAGGGCCCGAGGGAAGACAGTCGGTATGGCTACACCTTC.

The rearrangement uses TRBV4-1 and TRBJ2-6, with D possibly matching TRBD1 (5 bases). In germline, CDR1 is MGHRA, CDR2 YSYEKL. This CDR3 spans 15 amino acids. Deletions cut 1 base from V and 3 bases from J, with 7 bases between. In nucleotides, the CDR3 is TGCGCCAGCAGCCAAGTCACAGGTGGGGCCAACGTCCTGACTTTC. Its translation: CASSQVTGGANVLTF.

This clone occurred once. The chain links TRBV19 to TRBJ1-4; D unresolved. The germline CDR1 and CDR2 sequences are LNHDA and SQIVND (reference sequence). The CDR3 totals 12 residues. V lost 10 bases to trimming and J lost 7 bases, with 13 bases between them. This CDR3 reads CATQKRGEKLFF. The CDR3 coding sequence is TGTGCCACCCAAAAGCGCGGTGAAAAACTGTTTTTT.

The chain links TRBV15 to TRBJ2-7; D assignment may be TRBD1 or TRBD2 (5 bases each). The CDR3 totals 16 residues. V was trimmed by 4 bases and J by 3 bases, leaving 19 bases between them. In germline, CDR1 is LNHNV, CDR2 YYDKDF (reference sequence). CDR3 DNA sequence: TGTGCCACCAGCAATAGGCCCTTCGGGGCGAACTACGAGCAGTACTTC. It yields the protein CATSNRPFGANYEQYF.

The J gene is TRBJ2-1, the V gene TRBV6-5, with D perhaps being TRBD1 or TRBD2 (5 bases each). Deletions cut 7 bases from V and 0 bases from J, with 13 bases between. Per the germline V gene, CDR1 is MNHEY and CDR2 is SVGAGI. The CDR3 is 15 amino acids. The DNA for the CDR3 is TGTGCCAGCACCGGGGACGGTAGCTCCTACAATGAGCAGTTCTTC. Translating gives CASTGDGSSYNEQFF.

This chain connects TRBV7-3 to TRBJ1-4; weak D call: TRBD1 (6 bases). CDR3 length: 15 residues. The ends were cut back, 5 bases at V and 6 bases at J, with 16 bases in the middle. Germline V gives CDR1 SGHTA, CDR2 FQGTGA. The CDR3 nucleotides are TGTGCCAGCAGCCCGGGGGACAAATTGGATGAAAAACTGTTTTTT. Translated: CASSPGDKLDEKLFF.

V gene TRBV15 combines with J gene TRBJ2-5; D remains unclear. V was cut by 0 bases and J by 1 base, with 9 bases left in between. The CDR3 consists of 15 residues. Germline V CDR1 and CDR2: LNHNV, YYDKDF (reference sequence). In DNA form, the CDR3 reads TGTGCCACCAGCAGAGAGAGACGACGCCAAGAGACCCAGTACTTC. Protein sequence: CATSRERRRQETQYF.

The chain combines TRBV4-1 with TRBJ2-7; D gene unclear. This CDR3 spans 16 amino acids. The V gene lost 1 base and the J gene lost 0 bases, with 13 bases spanning the gap. Germline V gives CDR1 MGHRA, CDR2 YSYEKL. CDR3 bases: TGCGCCAGCAGCCAAGTCGCGGCCAGCAGCTCCTACGAGCAGTACTTC. Protein: CASSQVAASSSYEQYF.

This clone was seen once. The chain combines TRBV28 with TRBJ1-1; D gene unclear. Trimming shortened V by 3 bases and J by 1 base, and 15 bases separated the two germline ends. Germline V gene data show CDR1 as MDHEN and CDR2 as SYDVKM. The CDR3 spans 16 residues. The CDR3 coding sequence is TGTGCCAGCAGTTTGCCCGGGGTCCTCTGGAACACTGAAGCTTTCTTT. As protein: CASSLPGVLWNTEAFF.

The rearrangement links TRBV7-9 to TRBJ2-1; 7 nucleotides match TRBD1. V lost 4 bases to trimming and J lost 7 bases; unmatched junction nucleotides: 13. The CDR3 loop spans 16 amino acids. Germline CDR1 is SEHNR and CDR2 is FQNEAQ (reference sequence). As DNA, the CDR3 is TGTGCCAGCAGCTCAAGGGACAGCATCGCGCCGAATGAGCAGTTCTTC. Protein: CASSSRDSIAPNEQFF.

The chain uses TRBV28 and TRBJ2-1; 11 nucleotides align to TRBD2. The V segment lost 5 bases and the J segment 0 bases; nucleotides outside the gene matches: 9. In germline, CDR1 is MDHEN, CDR2 SYDVKM. This CDR3 is built from 18 residues. CDR3 residues: CASSPRSGRGFSYNEQFF. DNA for the CDR3: TGTGCCAGCAGTCCTCGTAGCGGGAGGGGGTTCTCCTACAATGAGCAGTTCTTC. Full variable domain (outside the CDR3, taken from reference TRBV28 and TRBJ2-1): DVKVTQSSRYLVKRTGEKVFLECVQDMDHENMFWYRQDPGLGLRLIYFSYDVKMKEKGDIPEGYSVSREKKERFSLILESASTNQTSMYLCASSPRSGRGFSYNEQFFGPGTRLTVL.

This clone was observed a few times. J is TRBJ2-7 and V is TRBV27, with D unclear. Germline V gene data show CDR1 as MNHEY and CDR2 as SMNVEV (reference sequence). This CDR3 comprises 13 residues. V lost 6 bases and J 10 bases, leaving 19 bases between the germline ends. CDR3 sequence reads: CASSKSTESYQYF. In DNA, the CDR3 is TGTGCCAGCAGCAAATCGACCGAATCGTATCAGTACTTC.

The V and J genes are TRBV4-2 and TRBJ2-5; D gene unclear. The CDR3 runs 16 residues. Germline V CDR1 and CDR2: LGHNA, YNFKEQ. V was trimmed by 2 bases and J by 4 bases, leaving 17 bases between them. CDR3 sequence: CASSQFSRANGETQYF. The CDR3 nucleotides read TGTGCCAGCAGCCAATTTTCGCGAGCGAACGGAGAGACCCAGTACTTC.

In this sample, this clone turned up a few times. V usage is TRBV6-5 and J usage is TRBJ2-7, with D possibly matching TRBD2 (5 bases). The CDR3 runs 15 residues. V shed 0 bases and J shed 2 bases, with 11 bases lying between them. Germline V gives CDR1 MNHEY, CDR2 SVGAGI. CDR3 protein: CASSYSEDRAYEQYF. CDR3 bases: TGTGCCAGCAGTTACTCGGAGGACCGTGCCTACGAGCAGTACTTC.

This chain links TRBV28 with TRBJ2-3, with 8 bases that match TRBD1. The CDR3 contains 16 residues. Germline CDR1 MDHEN, CDR2 SYDVKM. V lost 3 bases, J lost 5 bases, and 10 bases stayed unmatched. Written as DNA, the CDR3 is TGTGCCAGCAGTTTTCCTCCCCAGGGGGCGTTAGATACGCAGTATTTT. Protein: CASSFPPQGALDTQYF.

The chain employs TRBV5-1 and TRBJ2-3; the match to TRBD2 covers 10 bases. V gave up 2 bases and J gave up 0 bases; unmatched junction bases: 6. The CDR3 is made up of 17 amino acids. Germline CDR1 reads SGHRS; CDR2 reads YFSETQ. CDR3: CASSLRLAGYSTDTQYF. As DNA, the CDR3 is TGCGCCAGCAGCTTACGACTAGCGGGCTATAGCACAGATACGCAGTATTTT.

V usage is TRBV2 and J usage is TRBJ2-7; 11 positions match TRBD1. The CDR3 is made up of 16 amino acids. The junction had 13 bases not matched to a gene; V was cut back by 6 bases and J by 6 bases. CDR1 and CDR2 (germline): SNHLY, FYNNEI. The CDR3 is CASSWTGGGVTGEQYF. CDR3 sequence (DNA): TGTGCCAGCAGCTGGACAGGGGGCGGAGTAACGGGCGAGCAGTACTTC.

CDR3 DNA sequence: TGTGCCAGCACCCTAGACAGGTCACCCTCCTACGAGCAGTACTTC. It is translated as CASTLDRSPSYEQYF. This chain connects TRBV25-1 to TRBJ2-7; tentatively, D is TRBD1 (6 bases). CDR3 size: 15 residues. Germline V CDR1 and CDR2: MGHDK, SYGVNS. V lost 7 bases and J 0 bases, leaving 16 bases between the germline ends.

This clone has only one observation. The V gene is TRBV4-3, the J gene TRBJ2-7, with D possibly matching TRBD1 (5 bases). The germline V gene encodes CDR1 LGHNA and CDR2 YSLEER. V lost 4 bases to trimming and J lost 6 bases, with 7 bases between them. The CDR3 runs 11 residues. The CDR3 spells CASSRGGEQYF. As DNA, the CDR3 is TGCGCCAGCAGCCGGGGCGGCGAGCAGTACTTC.

This chain links TRBV9 with TRBJ2-7; TRBD1 aligns across 7 bases. This CDR3 has 12 amino acids. The V segment lost 4 bases and the J segment 3 bases; nucleotides outside the gene matches: 1. CDR1 is SGDLS and CDR2 is YYNGEE in the germline V gene. The CDR3 bases are TGTGCCAGCAGCCGGGACAGCTACGAGCAGTACTTC. Its protein product is CASSRDSYEQYF.